This TCR beta chain was identified in a study of CD8 T cells in Susac syndrome. With V trimmed by 1 base and J by 2 bases, 11 bases remained unmatched. Germline V gene sequence: CDR1 SGHAT, CDR2 FQNNGV. CDR3 length: 18 residues. cDNA came from about 0.5 to 1 ug RNA primed by random hexamers. Via MiXCR, TCRdb re-called the immunoSEQ multiplex PCR reads, giving one row per CDR3 protein. The sample yields 160,000 or so distinct CDR3 sequences, approximately 95% seen once. The genes are TRBV11-2 and TRBJ2-7, with TRBD1 matching 10 bases. This clonotype originated in a human donor with Susac syndrome. The specimen sequenced was CD4+ T cells from PBMCs. Here the CDR3 DNA reads TGTGCCAGCAGCTTAGTGGGGTCTTGGGACAGGGGTACCTACGAGCAGTACTTC. Protein product: CASSLVGSWDRGTYEQYF.